The next 7 T cell receptor beta chains were all read from a single sample in a study of blood T cell repertoires in COVID-19. Clones were read by immunoSEQ multiplex PCR, and TCRdb kept only the in-frame ones, dropping some. The sample records approximately 96,000 clones, 90% being singletons. Sequences were obtained from peripheral blood. These receptors were collected from a man between 60 and 75 years old with acute or convalescent COVID-19.

This clone appeared a single time. The chain is built from TRBV10-3 and TRBJ2-1, with 9 bases lining up with TRBD1. V lost 9 bases, J lost 2 bases, and 5 bases stayed unmatched. The length of the CDR3 is 14 residues. Germline V lookup: CDR1 ENHRY, CDR2 SYGVKD. The CDR3 sequence: CAIGQGPPYNEQFF. The CDR3 DNA reads as TGTGCCATTGGACAGGGGCCCCCCTACAATGAGCAGTTCTTC.

V gene TRBV3-1 (or the pseudogene TRBV3-2) combines with J gene TRBJ2-5; TRBD2 agrees at 15 bases. Losses at the gene ends were 3 bases for V and 2 bases for J; bases not matched to a gene: 1. From germline, CDR1 is LGHDT and CDR2 YNNKEL (reference sequence). CDR3 length equals 16 residues. Here the CDR3 reads CASSQGLAGGQETQYF. The CDR3 DNA follows: TGTGCCAGCAGCCAGGGACTAGCGGGAGGACAAGAGACCCAGTACTTC.

V usage is TRBV6-5 and J usage is TRBJ1-5; D gene unclear. CDR3 size: 13 residues. V lost 2 bases and J lost 0, with 2 bases in between. Per germline, CDR1 MNHEY and CDR2 SVGAGI. The CDR3 reads CASSYHSNQPQHF. The CDR3 region has the DNA TGTGCCAGCAGTTACCATAGCAATCAGCCCCAGCATTTT.

V and J are TRBV28 and TRBJ2-7; 10 nucleotides align to TRBD2. Germline V gene data show CDR1 as MDHEN and CDR2 as SYDVKM. V lost 3 bases and J lost 7; bases outside the gene matches: 6. This CDR3 is 14 amino acids long. DNA of the CDR3: TGTGCCAGCAGTTTTAGCGGGAGGTTCCGGGAGCAGTACTTC. It is translated as CASSFSGRFREQYF.

The rearrangement links TRBV5-1 to TRBJ2-5; the match to TRBD1 covers 7 bases. CDR3 length: 13 residues. Germline-derived CDR1 and CDR2 are SGHRS and YFSETQ. With V trimmed by 2 bases and J by 5 bases, 3 bases remained unmatched. CDR3 sequence reads: CASSLQGPETQYF. The CDR3 DNA reads as TGCGCCAGCAGCTTACAGGGGCCGGAGACCCAGTACTTC.

The chain uses TRBV19 and TRBJ2-7; 8 bases are a match to TRBD1. Per germline, CDR1 LNHDA and CDR2 SQIVND (reference sequence). This CDR3 contains 13 residues. V was clipped by 7 bases and J by 5 bases; unmatched bases: 7. This CDR3 is CASTVQGGHEQYF. The CDR3 nucleotides read TGTGCCAGTACCGTACAGGGGGGACACGAGCAGTACTTC.

The gene calls are TRBV27 and TRBJ1-5; 8 positions agree with TRBD1. Germline CDR1 and CDR2: MNHEY and SMNVEV (reference sequence). J lost 3 bases, V lost 6 bases, and 4 bases had no gene match. The CDR3 loop spans 14 amino acids. CDR3 sequence: CASRFQGANQPQHF. CDR3 coding DNA: TGTGCCAGCAGATTTCAGGGGGCCAATCAGCCCCAGCATTTT.